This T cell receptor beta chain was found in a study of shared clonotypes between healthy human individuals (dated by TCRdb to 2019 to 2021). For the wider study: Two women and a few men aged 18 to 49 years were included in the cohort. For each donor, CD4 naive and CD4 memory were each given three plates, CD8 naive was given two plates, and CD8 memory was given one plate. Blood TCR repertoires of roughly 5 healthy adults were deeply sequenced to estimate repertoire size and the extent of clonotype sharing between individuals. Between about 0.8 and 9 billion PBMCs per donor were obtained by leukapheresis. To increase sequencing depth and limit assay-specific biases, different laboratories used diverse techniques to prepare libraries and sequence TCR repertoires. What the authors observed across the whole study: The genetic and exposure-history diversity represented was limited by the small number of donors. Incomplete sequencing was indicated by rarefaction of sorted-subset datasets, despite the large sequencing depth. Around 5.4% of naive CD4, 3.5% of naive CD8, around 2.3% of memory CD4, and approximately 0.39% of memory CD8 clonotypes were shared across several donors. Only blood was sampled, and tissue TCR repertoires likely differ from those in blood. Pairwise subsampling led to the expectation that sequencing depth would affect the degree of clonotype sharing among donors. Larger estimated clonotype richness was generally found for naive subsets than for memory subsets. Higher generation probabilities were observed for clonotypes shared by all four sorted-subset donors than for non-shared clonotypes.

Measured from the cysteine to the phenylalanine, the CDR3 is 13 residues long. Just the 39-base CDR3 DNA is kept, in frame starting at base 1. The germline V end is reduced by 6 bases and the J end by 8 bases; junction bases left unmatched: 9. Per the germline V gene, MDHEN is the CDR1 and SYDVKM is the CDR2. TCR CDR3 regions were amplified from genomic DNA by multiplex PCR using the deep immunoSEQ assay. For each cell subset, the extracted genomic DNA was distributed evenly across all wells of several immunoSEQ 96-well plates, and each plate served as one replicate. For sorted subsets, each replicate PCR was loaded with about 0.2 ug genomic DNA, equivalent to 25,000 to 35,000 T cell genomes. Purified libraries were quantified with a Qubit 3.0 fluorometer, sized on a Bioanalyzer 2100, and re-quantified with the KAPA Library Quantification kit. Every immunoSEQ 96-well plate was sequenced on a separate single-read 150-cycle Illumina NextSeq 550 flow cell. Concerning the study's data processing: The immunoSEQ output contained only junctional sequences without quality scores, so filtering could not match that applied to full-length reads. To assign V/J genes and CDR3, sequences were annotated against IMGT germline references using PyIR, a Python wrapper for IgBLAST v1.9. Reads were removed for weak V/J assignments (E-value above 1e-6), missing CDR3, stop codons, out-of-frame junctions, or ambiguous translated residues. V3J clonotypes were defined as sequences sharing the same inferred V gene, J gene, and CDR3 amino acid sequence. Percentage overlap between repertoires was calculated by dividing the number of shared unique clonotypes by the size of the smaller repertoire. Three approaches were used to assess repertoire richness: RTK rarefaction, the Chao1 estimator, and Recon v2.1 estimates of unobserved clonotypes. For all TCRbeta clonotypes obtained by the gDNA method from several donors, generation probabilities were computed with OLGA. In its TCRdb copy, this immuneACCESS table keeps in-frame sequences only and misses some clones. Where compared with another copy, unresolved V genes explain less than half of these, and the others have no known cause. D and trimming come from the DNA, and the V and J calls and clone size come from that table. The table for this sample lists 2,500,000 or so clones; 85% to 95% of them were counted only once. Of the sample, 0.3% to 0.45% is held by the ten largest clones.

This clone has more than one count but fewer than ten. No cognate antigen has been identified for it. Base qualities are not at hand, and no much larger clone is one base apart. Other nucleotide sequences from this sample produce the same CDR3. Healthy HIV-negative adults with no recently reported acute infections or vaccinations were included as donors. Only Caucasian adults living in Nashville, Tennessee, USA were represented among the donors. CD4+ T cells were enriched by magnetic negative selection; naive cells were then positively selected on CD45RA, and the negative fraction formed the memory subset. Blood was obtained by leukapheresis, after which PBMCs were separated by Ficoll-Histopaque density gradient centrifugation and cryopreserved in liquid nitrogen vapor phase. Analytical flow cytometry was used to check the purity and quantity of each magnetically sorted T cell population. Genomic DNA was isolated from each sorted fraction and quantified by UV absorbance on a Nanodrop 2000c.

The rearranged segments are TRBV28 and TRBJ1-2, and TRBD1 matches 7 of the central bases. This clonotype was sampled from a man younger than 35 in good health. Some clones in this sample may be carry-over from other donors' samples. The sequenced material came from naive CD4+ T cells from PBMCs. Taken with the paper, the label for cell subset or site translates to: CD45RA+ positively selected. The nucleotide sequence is TGTGCCAGCAGCCCCGACAGGGTGCGGGGCTACACCTTC. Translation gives CASSPDRVRGYTF.